A single sample gave rise to the 17 T cell receptor beta chains below, sequenced in a study of blood T cell repertoires in COVID-19. The data were produced by immunoSEQ multiplex PCR, yet TCRdb's version contains in-frame clones alone and is incomplete. The profile shows roughly 260,000 clones, approximately 87% of them singletons. Sample: peripheral blood. All receptors derive from a woman aged 45-65 years with acute or convalescent COVID-19.

The J gene is TRBJ1-1, the V gene TRBV12-3 or TRBV12-4; 7 nucleotides agree with TRBD1. CDR3 length equals 12 residues. The J segment lost 9 bases and the V segment lost 6 bases, leaving 7 bases of the junction unmatched. CDR3 residues: CASRPTGIQAFF. Written as DNA, the CDR3 is TGTGCCAGCAGACCGACAGGGATCCAAGCTTTCTTT.

The gene calls are TRBV5-1 and TRBJ2-5, with 8 bases lining up with TRBD2. The germline gives CDR1 SGHRS, CDR2 YFSETQ. There are 13 residues in the CDR3. Trimming cost V 5 bases and J 5 bases; bases outside gene matches: 5. The CDR3 sequence: CASSSGRGETQYF. CDR3 bases: TGCGCCAGCAGTTCCGGGAGGGGGGAGACCCAGTACTTC.

The chain employs TRBV3-1 (or the pseudogene TRBV3-2) and TRBJ2-7, with 10 bases that match TRBD1. V was clipped by 0 bases and J by 5 bases; unmatched bases: 4. CDR3 length equals 15 residues. Germline loops: CDR1 LGHDT, CDR2 YNNKEL (reference sequence). For the CDR3, the DNA is TGTGCCAGCAGCCAAGAGACAGGGGGCGTCCACGAGCAGTACTTC. Residues: CASSQETGGVHEQYF.

The chain recombines TRBV5-1 with TRBJ2-1; 16 bases match TRBD2. The CDR3 consists of 16 residues. J lost 9 bases, V lost 4 bases, and 7 bases had no gene match. Per germline, CDR1 SGHRS and CDR2 YFSETQ. As DNA, the CDR3 is TGCGCCAGCAGCAGGGGACTAGCGGGAGGGCCCGGTGAGCAGTTCTTC. It yields the protein CASSRGLAGGPGEQFF.

The table lists this clone with a few counts. The chain joins TRBV2 to TRBJ1-2; D may be TRBD1 (5 bases). Germline V lookup: CDR1 SNHLY, CDR2 FYNNEI. Trimming pared 7 bases from V and 2 bases from J, leaving 11 bases between. CDR3 size: 13 residues. In nucleotides, the CDR3 is TGTGCCAGCATTTTCAAGGGGAACTATGGCTACACCTTC. It specifies CASIFKGNYGYTF.

This rearrangement joins TRBV28 to TRBJ2-5; D is unresolved. Trimming shortened V by 0 bases and J by 1 base, and 15 bases separated the two germline ends. The germline V gene has CDR1 MDHEN and CDR2 SYDVKM. The CDR3 is 17 residues long. CDR3 bases: TGTGCCAGCAGTTTATGCACAGATTTCCCTCCCCAAGAGACCCAGTACTTC. Translated, it gives CASSLCTDFPPQETQYF. Variable domain in full (rest from reference TRBV28 and TRBJ2-5): DVKVTQSSRYLVKRTGEKVFLECVQDMDHENMFWYRQDPGLGLRLIYFSYDVKMKEKGDIPEGYSVSREKKERFSLILESASTNQTSMYLCASSLCTDFPPQETQYFGPGTRLLVL.

V gene TRBV28 combines with J gene TRBJ1-3; 8 positions match TRBD1. The trim removed 5 bases at V and 4 bases at J, leaving 22 bases unmatched. The CDR3 loop spans 20 amino acids. Germline V gene data show CDR1 as MDHEN and CDR2 as SYDVKM. The CDR3 sequence: CASSPNNLGQADSRGNTIYF. In nucleotides, the CDR3 is TGTGCCAGCAGTCCAAACAATCTGGGACAGGCTGACTCGCGGGGAAACACCATATATTTT.

The V and J genes are TRBV6-5 and TRBJ1-2; TRBD1 is a possible D gene (6 bases). This CDR3 is 15 amino acids long. Germline CDR1 reads MNHEY; CDR2 reads SVGAGI. The ends were cut back, 0 bases at V and 5 bases at J, with 13 bases in the middle. In DNA form, the CDR3 reads TGTGCCAGCAGTTACTCGAGGCAGGGGTTATATGGCTACACCTTC. Its protein product is CASSYSRQGLYGYTF.

This sequence joins TRBV18 and TRBJ1-1; TRBD1 matches at 9 bases. Unmatched junction bases numbered 4, after V lost 7 bases and J lost 1 base. Germline V CDR1 and CDR2: KGHSH, LQKENI. The CDR3 totals 14 residues. As DNA, the CDR3 is TGTGCCAGCTTACCGGGACAGGGGAACACTGAAGCTTTCTTT. This codes for CASLPGQGNTEAFF.

This sequence joins TRBV30 and TRBJ1-6; D is uncertain. V lost 2 bases, J lost 7 bases, and 6 bases lay in between. CDR1 is GTSNPN and CDR2 is SVGIG in the germline V gene (reference sequence). This CDR3 comprises 12 residues. CDR3 protein: CAWSMRNSPLHF. CDR3 sequence (DNA): TGTGCCTGGAGTATGCGCAATTCACCCCTCCACTTT.

This CDR3 is CASSLLAGVDNEQFF. DNA of the CDR3: TGTGCCAGCAGCTTACTAGCGGGAGTTGACAATGAGCAGTTCTTC. This sequence joins TRBV7-3 and TRBJ2-1, with TRBD2 matching 10 bases. Germline CDR1 is SGHTA and CDR2 is FQGTGA. This CDR3 comprises 15 residues. J was trimmed by 5 bases and V by 2 bases; bases with no gene match: 3.

This chain joins TRBV28 and TRBJ2-7; 11 positions agree with TRBD2. From germline, CDR1 is MDHEN and CDR2 SYDVKM. The ends lost 3 bases at V and 2 bases at J; junction bases unmatched: 0. The length of the CDR3 is 14 residues. CDR3 in amino acids: CASSFSGRAYEQYF. CDR3 nucleotide sequence: TGTGCCAGCAGTTTTAGCGGGAGGGCCTACGAGCAGTACTTC.

The V call is TRBV7-3, the J call TRBJ1-2; D ambiguous. The V gene lost 0 bases and the J gene lost 1 base, with 9 bases spanning the gap. This CDR3 spans 15 amino acids. CDR1 and CDR2 (germline): SGHTA, FQGTGA. DNA for the CDR3: TGTGCCAGCAGCTTAACGCCTACAGATAACTATGGCTACACCTTC. This translates into CASSLTPTDNYGYTF.

V is TRBV18 and J is TRBJ2-1; TRBD2 matches at 12 bases. Germline V lookup: CDR1 KGHSH, CDR2 LQKENI. The CDR3 length is 17 residues. V shed 6 bases, J shed 4 bases, and the junction held 10 bases outside the gene matches. CDR3 in DNA: TGTGCCAGCTCTTCCTTGCAGGGACTAGCGGGTTACAATGAGCAGTTCTTC. The encoded protein is CASSSLQGLAGYNEQFF.

The chain carries TRBV12-1 and TRBJ1-2; TRBD1 reflects the table's D call only, with no check against the DNA. TRBV12-1 is labeled a pseudogene. The CDR3 consists of 18 residues. The chain's CDR3 is CASSSSKDYRQGIKGYTF. CDR3 sequence (DNA): TGTGCCAGCAGCTCCTCCAAAGATTACCGACAGGGAATAAAGGGCTACACCTTC.

This clone has a single count. This CDR3 is CASSLEWGSGSLNEQFF. Here the CDR3 DNA reads TGTGCCAGCAGTCTGGAATGGGGGAGCGGGAGCCTCAATGAGCAGTTCTTC. The chain has TRBV6-2 or TRBV6-3 and TRBJ2-1; 8 nucleotides align to TRBD2. V lost 5 bases and J lost 6; bases outside the gene matches: 15. This CDR3 region has 17 residues. Germline lookup yields CDR1 MNHEY and CDR2 SVGEGT.

V gene TRBV9 combines with J gene TRBJ1-3, with TRBD1 identical over 9 bases. Germline V CDR1 and CDR2: SGDLS, YYNGEE. The CDR3 is 15 residues long. V was pared by 4 bases and J by 3 bases, with 5 bases of the junction left unmatched. CDR3 DNA sequence: TGTGCCAGCAGCCCCCCGGGACAGGGTGGAAACACCATATATTTT. Protein product: CASSPPGQGGNTIYF.